Each of the 20 T cell receptor beta chains below was sequenced from the same sample in a study of human T cells and chemical hapten exposure. Time point here: patch test 3, about 24 weeks after DPC sensitization. As to treatment: therapeutic diphenylcyclopropenone sensitization with weekly scalp DPC. TCRdb itself ran the RACE reads through MiXCR, one entry per CDR3 protein. In the table there are 99,000 or so distinct CDR3 sequences, less than 45% of which are singletons. This sample comprised whole blood, obtained in connection with sensitization to the hapten diphenylcyclopropenone (DPC). Receptor source: a man in his forties with alopecia areata. Some clones in this sample may be carry-over from other donors' samples.

The chain couples TRBV4-3 to TRBJ2-6; D gene unclear. The CDR3 contains 15 residues. V lost 1 base, J lost 2 bases, and 6 bases lay in between. Germline CDR1 LGHNA, CDR2 YSLEER. CDR3 sequence: CASSQGSPGANVLTF. The CDR3, as DNA: TGCGCCAGCAGCCAAGGTTCACCTGGGGCCAACGTCCTGACTTTC.

The chain has TRBV7-2 and TRBJ2-5, with D perhaps assigned TRBD1 or TRBD2 (6 bases each). V was cut by 1 base and J by 5 bases, with 17 bases left in between. The germline V gene encodes CDR1 SGHTA and CDR2 FQGNSA. The CDR3 has 16 residues. As DNA, the CDR3 is TGTGCCAGCAGCTTAGAATGGCTAGGGGGGTTGGAGACCCAGTACTTC. Protein: CASSLEWLGGLETQYF. Full variable domain (outside the CDR3, taken from reference TRBV7-2 and TRBJ2-5): GAGVSQSPSNKVTEKGKDVELRCDPISGHTALYWYRQSLGQGLEFLIYFQGNSAPDKSGLPSDRFSAERTGGSVSTLTIQRTQQEDSAVYLCASSLEWLGGLETQYFGPGTRLLVL.

CDR3 coding DNA: TGTGCCAGCAGCTTTCTCCAGGTCGATACGCAGTATTTT. Translation gives CASSFLQVDTQYF. The rearrangement joins TRBV11-2 to TRBJ2-3, with unresolved D. The germline CDR1 and CDR2 sequences are SGHAT and FQNNGV. The V and J ends lost 3 bases and 6 bases respectively, with 10 bases between them. This CDR3 is 13 amino acids long.

This clonotype has just a few counts. CDR3 sequence (DNA): TGTGCCAGCAGCCAAGTTTATCGCGGGGGTAACACCGGGGAGCTGTTTTTT. Translation gives CASSQVYRGGNTGELFF. The V call is TRBV3-1, the J call TRBJ2-2; 7 bases are a match to TRBD2. This CDR3 spans 17 amino acids. Germline loops: CDR1 LGHDT, CDR2 YNNKEL (reference sequence). Trimming removed 1 base from V and 2 bases from J; junction bases left unmatched: 7.

The sample holds a few counts of this clonotype. The chain uses TRBV20-1 and TRBJ1-2; 8 nucleotides align to TRBD1. The V segment lost 1 base and the J segment 4 bases; nucleotides outside the gene matches: 5. Germline CDR1 is DFQATT and CDR2 is SNEGSKA (reference sequence). The CDR3 is made up of 14 amino acids. DNA of the CDR3: TGCAGTGCTAGAGCGAGGACAGGGTCCTATGGCTACACCTTC. Translating gives CSARARTGSYGYTF.

This clonotype has at least ten counts. CDR3 DNA sequence: TGTGCCAGCAGCTTTGGGGGAGGGCCAGATACGCAGTATTTT. It codes for CASSFGGGPDTQYF. The chain uses TRBV5-6 and TRBJ2-3; 7 bases are shared with TRBD2. V was pared by 2 bases and J by 4 bases, with 4 bases of the junction left unmatched. Germline V gene data show CDR1 as SGHDT and CDR2 as YYEEEE. The CDR3 contains 14 residues.

The CDR3 loop is CSARGSGSTYEQYV. DNA of the CDR3: TGCAGTGCTAGAGGAAGCGGCAGCACCTACGAGCAGTACGTC. The V gene is TRBV20-1, the J gene TRBJ2-7; the D gene is possibly TRBD2 (5 bases). The CDR3 has 14 residues. Germline V lookup: CDR1 DFQATT, CDR2 SNEGSKA (reference sequence). V lost 1 base and J 2 bases, leaving 12 bases between the germline ends.

V usage is TRBV5-6 and J usage is TRBJ2-3, with TRBD2 as a possible D gene (6 bases). This CDR3 is built from 14 residues. Germline V gene data show CDR1 as SGHDT and CDR2 as YYEEEE. V dropped 5 bases and J dropped 2 bases, with 12 bases sitting between them. The CDR3 nucleotides are TGTGCCAGCAGAGTTTGGGGGGTCACAGATACGCAGTATTTT. Its protein product is CASRVWGVTDTQYF. Filled out from reference TRBV5-6 and TRBJ2-3, the complete variable domain reads DAGVTQSPTHLIKTRGQQVTLRCSPKSGHDTVSWYQQALGQGPQFIFQYYEEEERQRGNFPDRFSGHQFPNYSSELNVNALLLGDSALYLCASRVWGVTDTQYFGPGTRLTVL.

CDR3 bases: TGTGCCAGCAGCATGGGACTAGCGGGCACCGGGGAGCTGTTTTTT. It yields the protein CASSMGLAGTGELFF. The chain combines TRBV7-2 with TRBJ2-2, with 12 bases matching TRBD2. Germline CDR1 SGHTA, CDR2 FQGNSA. The V segment lost 5 bases and the J segment 4 bases; nucleotides outside the gene matches: 2. There are 15 residues in the CDR3. Based on the CDR3 plus reference TRBV7-2 and TRBJ2-2, the full variable domain is GAGVSQSPSNKVTEKGKDVELRCDPISGHTALYWYRQSLGQGLEFLIYFQGNSAPDKSGLPSDRFSAERTGGSVSTLTIQRTQQEDSAVYLCASSMGLAGTGELFFGEGSRLTVL.

This clonotype came up once. V is TRBV6-1 and J is TRBJ2-7; D unclear. V was trimmed by 4 bases and J by 3 bases, leaving 13 bases between them. From germline, CDR1 is MNHNS and CDR2 SASEGT. This CDR3 comprises 14 residues. The CDR3 DNA reads TGTGCCAGCAGTGGCCTTTTACAAGTCTACGAGCAGTACGTC. This encodes CASSGLLQVYEQYV.

This clonotype was found once. The chain carries TRBV18 and TRBJ2-1, with D tentatively TRBD2 (5 bases). The CDR3 totals 15 residues. Germline CDR1 reads KGHSH; CDR2 reads LQKENI. Trimming cost V 0 bases and J 0 bases, with 6 bases left between them. This CDR3 is CASSPPGSSYNEQFF. The CDR3 DNA follows: TGTGCCAGCTCACCACCGGGGAGCTCCTACAATGAGCAGTTCTTC.

The V call is TRBV18, the J call TRBJ1-2; perhaps TRBD1 as D (6 bases). Trimming took 3 bases from V and 2 from J, leaving 16 bases between them. In germline, CDR1 is KGHSH, CDR2 LQKENI. The CDR3 is 16 residues long. The CDR3 here is CASSPLLRGANYGYTF. DNA of the CDR3: TGTGCCAGCTCACCTTTGTTACGGGGGGCCAACTATGGCTACACCTTC.

The J gene is TRBJ1-2, the V gene TRBV20-1, with 8 nucleotides matching TRBD1. The ends lost 3 bases at V and 1 base at J; junction bases unmatched: 1. The CDR3 is 13 residues long. Per the germline V gene, CDR1 is DFQATT and CDR2 is SNEGSKA (reference sequence). The CDR3 loop is CSARDRVNYGYTF. CDR3 bases: TGCAGTGCTAGGGACAGGGTTAACTATGGCTACACCTTC.

The table lists this clonotype with a few counts. The chain employs TRBV25-1 and TRBJ2-3; TRBD2 might be the D (5 bases). The CDR3 consists of 16 residues. V was trimmed by 2 bases and J by 4 bases, leaving 16 bases between them. CDR1 and CDR2 (germline): MGHDK, SYGVNS. Here the CDR3 reads CASSERWRKEADTQYF. CDR3 nucleotides: TGTGCCAGCAGTGAAAGGTGGAGAAAGGAGGCAGATACGCAGTATTTT.

This clonotype has a handful of counts. The gene calls are TRBV13 and TRBJ2-3; the D is unclear. Trimming took off 4 bases at V and 9 bases at J, with 17 bases between the two ends. Germline V gene sequence: CDR1 PRHDT, CDR2 FYEKMQ (reference sequence). The CDR3 totals 14 residues. CDR3 amino acids: CASSSPPKGKTQYF. The DNA for the CDR3 is TGTGCCAGCAGCTCACCCCCTAAGGGTAAAACGCAGTATTTT.

The chain is built from TRBV12-3 or TRBV12-4 and TRBJ1-4; D gene uncertain. This CDR3 contains 16 residues. V was clipped by 3 bases and J by 4 bases, with 15 bases between them. For the CDR3, the DNA is TGTGCCAGCAGTTTGGCCTTCCAAACCTTTAATGAAAAACTGTTTTTT. It is translated as CASSLAFQTFNEKLFF.

The chain links TRBV7-9 to TRBJ2-2, with D possibly being TRBD1 or TRBD2 (5 bases each). Germline CDR1 reads SEHNR; CDR2 reads FQNEAQ (reference sequence). This CDR3 is 14 amino acids long. CDR3 bases: TGTGGAGGTATACGGGGCCCGGACACCGGGGAGCTGTTTTTT. Its protein is CGGIRGPDTGELFF.

The CDR3 DNA is TGTGCCAGCAGCTTATTCGGGAGATTGGACACCGGGGAGCTGTTTTTT. Translated, it gives CASSLFGRLDTGELFF. This chain connects TRBV9 to TRBJ2-2, with D maybe TRBD2 (6 bases). CDR1 and CDR2 (germline): SGDLS, YYNGEE. The CDR3 loop spans 16 amino acids. The V gene lost 4 bases and the J gene lost 3 bases, with 16 bases spanning the gap. Together with reference TRBV9 and TRBJ2-2, the CDR3 gives the full variable domain: DSGVTQTPKHLITATGQRVTLRCSPRSGDLSVYWYQQSLDQGLQFLIQYYNGEERAKGNILERFSAQQFPDLHSELNLSSLELGDSALYFCASSLFGRLDTGELFFGEGSRLTVL.

In this sample, this clonotype turned up a few times. The chain uses TRBV7-9 and TRBJ2-5, with 7 bases that match TRBD2. Per germline, CDR1 SEHNR and CDR2 FQNEAQ (reference sequence). The junction had 2 bases not matched to a gene; V was cut back by 6 bases and J by 4 bases. The CDR3 runs to 12 residues. The CDR3, as DNA: TGTGCCAGCAGTGGGGGGGGAGAGACCCAGTACTTC. It specifies CASSGGGETQYF.

This clonotype was seen more than once but under ten times. The chain carries TRBV4-1 and TRBJ2-7; unclear D gene. Germline V gives CDR1 MGHRA, CDR2 YSYEKL. The CDR3 has 13 amino acids. V gave up 0 bases and J gave up 4 bases, with 7 bases separating them. CDR3 region: CASSQDRWYEQYV. The CDR3 region has the DNA TGCGCCAGCAGCCAAGATCGGTGGTACGAGCAGTACGTC.